Listed below are T cell receptor beta chains from one sample, sequenced in a study of cytomegalovirus exposure and HLA in healthy donors. The assay was immunoSEQ multiplex PCR, and TCRdb's table has in-frame clones only and misses some. The table records 100,000 to 130,000 clones, under 97% of them present only once. Material: PBMCs. Receptors originate from a woman aged 18-29 years in good health and CMV-seronegative. Both conserved end residues are part of each CDR3. D genes are given only for firm matches. Clone size, where shown, is once, few, many, or a class for clones that have expanded.

V gene,CDR3 length,D gene,clone size,J gene,CDR3 protein,CDR3 DNA
TRBV6-5,15,TRBD2,NA,TRBJ2-3,CASSRLAGGTDTQYF,TGTGCCAGCAGCAGACTAGCGGGGGGGACAGATACGCAGTATTTT
TRBV4-1,18,TRBD1,NA,TRBJ1-1,CASSQESIEQGAVTEAFF,TGCGCCAGCAGCCAAGAGAGTATAGAACAGGGGGCCGTGACTGAAGCTTTCTTT
TRBV9,15,TRBD2,NA,TRBJ2-5,CASSPGLAGVETQYF,TGTGCCAGCAGCCCTGGACTAGCGGGGGTAGAGACCCAGTACTTC
TRBV10-3,14,NA,few,TRBJ1-6,CAISGDSYNSPLHF,TGTGCCATCAGCGGGGACTCCTATAATTCACCCCTCCACTTT
TRBV5-1,15,NA,NA,TRBJ2-2,CASSLERKQVEELFF,TGCGCCAGCAGCTTGGAACGGAAACAGGTAGAGGAGCTGTTTTTT
TRBV10-3,13,NA,NA,TRBJ2-1,CAISEYGYNEQFF,TGTGCCATCAGTGAATACGGCTACAATGAGCAGTTCTTC
TRBV5-1,16,NA,few,TRBJ1-4,CASSLGWTVPNEKLFF,TGCGCCAGCAGCTTGGGGTGGACAGTACCGAATGAAAAACTGTTTTTT
TRBV7-8,13,NA,NA,TRBJ2-7,CASSPDRNYEQYF,TGTGCCAGCAGCCCCGACAGAAACTACGAGCAGTACTTC
TRBV11-2,16,NA,NA,TRBJ1-4,CASSLTWTGVGEKLFF,TGTGCCAGCAGCTTAACCTGGACGGGGGTGGGGGAAAAACTGTTTTTT
TRBV6-5,15,TRBD1,NA,TRBJ1-5,CASSYGTGGNQPQHF,TGTGCCAGCAGTTACGGGACAGGAGGCAATCAGCCCCAGCATTTT
TRBV5-6,17,NA,NA,TRBJ2-7,CASSSNFLTAYSYEQYF,TGTGCCAGCAGTTCTAACTTCTTGACAGCTTATTCCTACGAGCAGTACTTC
TRBV6-6,14,TRBD1,once,TRBJ1-2,CASSYDRGRNGYTF,TGTGCCAGCAGTTATGACAGGGGGCGAAATGGCTACACCTTC
TRBV6-6,15,NA,NA,TRBJ2-1,CASSYVEGSYNEQFF,TGTGCCAGCAGTTACGTCGAGGGTTCCTACAATGAGCAGTTCTTC
TRBV18,14,NA,NA,TRBJ1-6,CASSPAGINSPLHF,TGTGCCAGCTCACCAGCGGGGATTAATTCACCCCTCCACTTT
TRBV5-5,17,NA,NA,TRBJ2-2,CASTTLPGTLNTGELFF,TGTGCCAGCACCACTCTCCCCGGGACATTGAACACCGGGGAGCTGTTTTTT
TRBV10-3,16,TRBD2,NA,TRBJ2-7,CAIQGGTSDAPYEQYF,TGTGCCATCCAGGGGGGGACTAGCGACGCTCCGTACGAGCAGTACTTC
TRBV5-1,14,NA,NA,TRBJ1-2,CASSLAVFNYGYTF,TGCGCCAGCAGCTTGGCGGTATTTAACTATGGCTACACCTTC
TRBV9,13,NA,NA,TRBJ1-1,CASSVTLNTEAFF,TGTGCCAGCAGCGTCACCCTAAACACTGAAGCTTTCTTT
TRBV7-9,13,TRBD1,NA,TRBJ1-4,CATTGTANEKLFF,TGTGCGACCACAGGGACAGCTAATGAAAAACTGTTTTTT
TRBV2,13,NA,few,TRBJ1-4,CASWRLLNEKLFF,TGTGCCAGCTGGAGACTGTTGAATGAAAAACTGTTTTTT
TRBV6-5,12,NA,NA,TRBJ1-6,CASSYQNSPLHF,TGTGCCAGCAGTTACCAAAATTCACCCCTCCACTTT
TRBV4-3,16,NA,NA,TRBJ2-7,CASSQEASSRPYEQYF,TGCGCCAGCAGCCAAGAGGCTAGCAGCCGCCCATACGAGCAGTACTTC
TRBV7-9,15,TRBD1,NA,TRBJ1-2,CASSLAGQANYGYTF,TGTGCCAGCAGCTTAGCGGGACAGGCGAACTATGGCTACACCTTC
TRBV6-1,15,NA,NA,TRBJ1-6,CASSERLGLNSPLHF,TGTGCCAGCAGTGAGCGTCTGGGGCTAAATTCACCCCTCCACTTT
TRBV7-2,16,NA,few,TRBJ1-1,CASSLDTLGRGTEAFF,TGTGCCAGCAGTTTAGACACGTTAGGGCGAGGGACTGAAGCTTTCTTT
TRBV28,16,NA,NA,TRBJ1-3,CASSLYERDIRNTIYF,TGTGCCAGCAGTTTATACGAGAGGGACATTCGAAACACCATATATTTT
TRBV29-1,13,TRBD1,NA,TRBJ1-1,CSVGDRGPTEAFF,TGCAGCGTTGGCGACAGGGGGCCAACTGAAGCTTTCTTT
TRBV19,14,NA,NA,TRBJ2-7,CASSTMTDRSGQYF,TGTGCCAGTAGTACTATGACAGACCGATCGGGGCAGTACTTC
TRBV18,13,TRBD1,NA,TRBJ2-3,CASSDRETDTQYF,TGTGCCAGCTCAGACAGGGAAACAGATACGCAGTATTTT
TRBV14,13,NA,NA,TRBJ2-2,CASRGQSTGELFF,TGTGCCAGCAGAGGACAGAGCACCGGGGAGCTGTTTTTT
TRBV27,14,TRBD1,once,TRBJ1-3,CASSRRGPGNTIYF,TGTGCCAGCAGCCGCAGGGGGCCTGGAAACACCATATATTTT
TRBV9,17,NA,NA,TRBJ1-1,CASSVKGANHWNTEAFF,TGTGCCAGCAGCGTAAAGGGAGCGAACCACTGGAACACTGAAGCTTTCTTT
TRBV27,14,NA,NA,TRBJ1-5,CASSFVSGNQPQHF,TGTGCCAGCAGTTTCGTCAGCGGCAATCAGCCCCAGCATTTT
TRBV5-6,14,NA,once,TRBJ1-2,CASSFFGSNYGYTF,TGTGCCAGCAGCTTTTTCGGTTCTAACTATGGCTACACCTTC
TRBV5-6,16,TRBD1,NA,TRBJ2-5,CASSGSGTGGLETQYF,TGTGCCAGCAGCGGATCCGGGACAGGGGGCCTAGAGACCCAGTACTTC
TRBV27,14,TRBD2,NA,TRBJ2-1,CASSSSGVNNEQFF,TGTGCCAGCAGTTCCAGCGGGGTTAATAATGAGCAGTTCTTC
TRBV6-1,14,NA,NA,TRBJ2-7,CASTLDRGNYEQYF,TGTGCCAGCACCCTAGATCGGGGGAACTACGAGCAGTACTTC
TRBV10-3,14,TRBD1,NA,TRBJ2-7,CAISDPGGEYEQYF,TGTGCCATCAGTGACCCAGGGGGCGAATACGAGCAGTACTTC
TRBV18,15,TRBD1,NA,TRBJ1-2,CASSLFRDRLYGYTF,TGTGCCAGCTCTCTTTTCCGGGACAGGCTATATGGCTACACCTTC
TRBV14,13,TRBD1,NA,TRBJ1-1,CASSQTQGAEAFF,TGTGCCAGCAGCCAGACCCAGGGGGCAGAAGCTTTCTTT
TRBV4-3,18,TRBD1,NA,TRBJ1-1,CASSPTHVKTGMNTEAFF,TGCGCCAGCAGCCCAACCCACGTAAAGACAGGGATGAACACTGAAGCTTTCTTT
TRBV27,14,TRBD1,NA,TRBJ2-7,CASSLLGQGHEQYF,TGTGCCAGCAGTTTATTGGGACAGGGTCACGAGCAGTACTTC
TRBV6-6,14,TRBD2,NA,TRBJ2-1,CASGDKRGGREQFF,TGTGCCAGCGGTGATAAGCGGGGGGGCAGGGAGCAGTTCTTC
TRBV4-1,15,TRBD1,once,TRBJ1-2,CASRFLGTVDYGYTF,TGCGCCAGCAGGTTCCTCGGGACAGTTGACTATGGCTACACCTTC
TRBV27,14,NA,NA,TRBJ2-3,CATSRNRGTDTQYF,TGTGCCACCAGCAGAAACAGGGGCACAGATACGCAGTATTTT
TRBV27,15,TRBD1,NA,TRBJ1-2,CASRQQGAGGYGYTF,TGTGCCAGCAGGCAACAGGGGGCTGGAGGCTATGGCTACACCTTC
TRBV9,14,NA,NA,TRBJ1-2,CASSVVGGIYGYTF,TGTGCCAGCAGCGTAGTTGGGGGCATCTATGGCTACACCTTC
TRBV18,15,NA,NA,TRBJ2-3,CASSPLGAGTDTQYF,TGTGCCAGCTCACCACTGGGGGCCGGTACAGATACGCAGTATTTT
TRBV7-9,15,NA,NA,TRBJ2-7,CASSFMRGADYEQYF,TGTGCCAGCAGCTTTATGCGGGGCGCGGATTACGAGCAGTACTTC